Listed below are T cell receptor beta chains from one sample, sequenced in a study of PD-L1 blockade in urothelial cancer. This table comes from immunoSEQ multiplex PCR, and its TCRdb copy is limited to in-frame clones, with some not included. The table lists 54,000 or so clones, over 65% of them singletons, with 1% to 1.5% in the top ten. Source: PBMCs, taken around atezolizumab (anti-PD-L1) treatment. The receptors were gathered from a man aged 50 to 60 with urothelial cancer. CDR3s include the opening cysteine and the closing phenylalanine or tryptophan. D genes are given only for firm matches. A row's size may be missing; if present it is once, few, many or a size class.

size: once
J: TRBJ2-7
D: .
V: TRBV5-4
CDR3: CASSSSLLYEQYF
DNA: TGTGCCAGCAGCTCGAGTCTCTTATACGAGCAGTACTTC

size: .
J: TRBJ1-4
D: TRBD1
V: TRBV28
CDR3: CASSLPRSGTGNEKLFF
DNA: TGTGCCAGCAGTTTACCCCGATCCGGGACAGGCAATGAAAAACTGTTTTTT

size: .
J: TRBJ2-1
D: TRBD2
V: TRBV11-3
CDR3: CASSLGLAGRNEQFF
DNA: TGTGCCAGCAGCCTGGGACTAGCGGGGAGGAATGAGCAGTTCTTC

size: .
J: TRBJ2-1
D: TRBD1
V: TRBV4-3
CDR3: CASSQMRQGNEQFF
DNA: TGCGCCAGCAGCCAAATGAGACAGGGGAATGAGCAGTTCTTC

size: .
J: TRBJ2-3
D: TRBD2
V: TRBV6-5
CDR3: CASSYSGAGGSDTQYF
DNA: TGTGCCAGCAGTTACTCGGGCGCGGGAGGGTCGGATACGCAGTATTTT

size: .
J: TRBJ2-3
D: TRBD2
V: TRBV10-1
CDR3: CASSDRTSSLDTQYF
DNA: TGCGCCAGCAGTGACCGGACTAGCTCATTAGATACGCAGTATTTT

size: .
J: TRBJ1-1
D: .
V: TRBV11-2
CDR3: CASSLLSGFEAFF
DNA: TGTGCCAGCAGCTTATTGTCAGGGTTTGAAGCTTTCTTT

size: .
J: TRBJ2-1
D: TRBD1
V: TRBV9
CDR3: CASSVADRGNNEQFF
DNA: TGTGCCAGCAGCGTAGCGGACAGGGGTAACAATGAGCAGTTCTTC

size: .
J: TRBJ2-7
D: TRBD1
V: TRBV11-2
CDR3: CASSGGMRGTGTHEQYF
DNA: TGTGCCAGCAGCGGGGGAATGCGCGGGACAGGGACCCACGAGCAGTACTTC

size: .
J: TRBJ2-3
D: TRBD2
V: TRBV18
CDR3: CASSPWTSDSTDTQYF
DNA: TGTGCCAGCTCACCGTGGACTAGCGATTCCACAGATACGCAGTATTTT

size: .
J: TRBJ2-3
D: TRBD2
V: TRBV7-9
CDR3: CASSSGTNPHRYF
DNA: TGTGCCAGCAGCTCTGGGACTAATCCCCATAGGTATTTT

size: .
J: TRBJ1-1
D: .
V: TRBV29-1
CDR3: CSVDVWVADNEAFF
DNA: TGCAGCGTTGATGTATGGGTGGCAGACAATGAAGCTTTCTTT

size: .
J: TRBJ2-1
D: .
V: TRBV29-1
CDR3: CSGGGQGASNEQFF
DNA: TGCAGCGGGGGGGGGCAGGGGGCTAGCAATGAGCAGTTCTTC

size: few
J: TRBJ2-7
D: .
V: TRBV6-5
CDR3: CASRRTASSYEQYF
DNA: TGTGCCAGCAGAAGGACTGCCAGCTCCTACGAGCAGTACTTC

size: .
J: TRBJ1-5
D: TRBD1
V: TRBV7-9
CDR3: CASSLQGDNQPQHF
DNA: TGTGCCAGCAGCTTACAGGGGGACAATCAGCCCCAGCATTTT

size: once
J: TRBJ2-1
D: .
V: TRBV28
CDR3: CASSLQFHEQFF
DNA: TGTGCCAGCAGTTTACAGTTCCATGAGCAGTTCTTC

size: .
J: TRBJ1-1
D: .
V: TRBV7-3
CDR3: CASRDQGLQASMNTEAFF
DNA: TGTGCCAGCAGAGACCAGGGACTGCAAGCCTCCATGAACACTGAAGCTTTCTTT

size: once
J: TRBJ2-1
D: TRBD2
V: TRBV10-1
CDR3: CASSARTPDSGQRYNEQFF
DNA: TGCGCCAGCAGTGCCCGAACCCCCGATAGCGGGCAGAGGTACAATGAGCAGTTCTTC

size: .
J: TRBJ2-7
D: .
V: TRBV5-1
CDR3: CASSMDGGPYEQYF
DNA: TGCGCCAGCAGTATGGACGGGGGGCCCTACGAGCAGTACTTC

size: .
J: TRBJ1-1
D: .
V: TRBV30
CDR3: CAWSDGVNTEAFF
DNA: TGTGCCTGGAGTGACGGGGTAAACACTGAAGCTTTCTTT

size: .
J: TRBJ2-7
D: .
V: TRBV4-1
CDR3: CASSQEAQTYEQYF
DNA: TGCGCCAGCAGCCAAGAGGCACAGACCTACGAGCAGTACTTC